The 21 T cell receptor beta chains given below trace back to one sample, sequenced in a study of T cell changes during pregnancy in multiple sclerosis (dated by TCRdb to about 2019). Receptor libraries were prepared by the immunoSEQ multiplex PCR assay. Sourced from immuneACCESS, this table was stored by TCRdb with only in-frame sequences that have V and J called. A share of the clones is absent; for the studies checked, an unresolved V gene accounts for under half, and the remainder has no known explanation. Present in this sample are some 140,000 clones, 95% to 98% of which were seen just once. The top ten clonotypes cover about 0.42% of the sample. Sequences were derived from peripheral blood, sampled after pregnancy. These receptors were taken from a female donor with multiple sclerosis, enrolled in a pregnancy study.

The CDR3 sequence: CASSQVPGGANQPQHF. The CDR3 nucleotides read TGCGCCAGCAGCCAAGTGCCTGGGGGGGCCAATCAGCCCCAGCATTTT. The chain carries TRBV4-1 and TRBJ1-5; TRBD1 is a possible D gene (6 bases). From germline, CDR1 is MGHRA and CDR2 YSYEKL. The germline V and J ends were trimmed by 1 base and 3 bases, with 13 bases remaining between them. The CDR3 runs 16 residues.

The V call is TRBV7-2, the J call TRBJ1-5; 8 positions agree with TRBD1. Trimming removed 4 bases from V and 1 base from J; junction bases left unmatched: 9. Germline V CDR1 and CDR2: SGHTA, FQGNSA. The CDR3 spans 17 residues. The CDR3 spells CASSSGTGGASNQPQHF. In DNA form, the CDR3 reads TGTGCCAGCAGCTCCGGGACAGGTGGGGCAAGCAATCAGCCCCAGCATTTT.

The table lists this clone with a count of one. This chain joins TRBV4-2 and TRBJ1-1, with D possibly being TRBD1 (5 bases). CDR3 size: 15 residues. The V gene lost 0 bases and the J gene lost 4 bases, with 12 bases spanning the gap. Germline V CDR1 and CDR2: LGHNA, YNFKEQ. CDR3 protein: CASSQEAVRATEAFF. For the CDR3, the DNA is TGTGCCAGCAGCCAAGAGGCAGTCAGGGCCACTGAAGCTTTCTTT.

Turning to this clone: Other DNA sequences in this sample translate to the same CDR3. V is TRBV5-1 and J is TRBJ1-2, with D possibly being TRBD1 (5 bases). Germline loops: CDR1 SGHRS, CDR2 YFSETQ. CDR3 length equals 15 residues. Trimming shortened V by 0 bases and J by 5 bases, and 14 bases separated the two germline ends. Here the CDR3 reads CASSLEGQGVYGYTF. The CDR3 bases are TGCGCCAGCAGCTTGGAGGGCCAAGGGGTATATGGCTACACCTTC.

This clone is a singleton in its sample. CDR3 sequence reads: CASSDPTGLAGGETQYF. DNA of the CDR3: TGTGCCAGCAGTGATCCCACGGGACTAGCGGGAGGAGAGACCCAGTACTTC. The gene calls are TRBV2 and TRBJ2-5; the match to TRBD2 covers 15 bases. The length of the CDR3 is 17 residues. The ends lost 3 bases at V and 4 bases at J; junction bases unmatched: 6. Germline V gives CDR1 SNHLY, CDR2 FYNNEI. The variable domain in full, with the rest retrieved from reference TRBV2 and TRBJ2-5, is EPEVTQTPSHQVTQMGQEVILRCVPISNHLYFYWYRQILGQKVEFLVSFYNNEISEKSEIFDDQFSVERPDGSNFTLKIRSTKLEDSAMYFCASSDPTGLAGGETQYFGPGTRLLVL.

This clone has only one observation. The V call is TRBV29-1, the J call TRBJ2-1; D is perhaps TRBD2 (7 bases). V lost 7 bases to trimming and J lost 7 bases, with 11 bases between them. Germline V gene data show CDR1 as SQVTM and CDR2 as ANQGSEA. The length of the CDR3 is 11 residues. Written as DNA, the CDR3 is TGCAGCGCAGAGGGGGGGAATGAGCAGTTCTTC. Its translation: CSAEGGNEQFF.

The chain uses TRBV29-1 and TRBJ2-6; the D gene is possibly TRBD2 (6 bases). The V end was cut by 3 bases, the J end by 0 bases, with 9 bases between. Germline CDR1 SQVTM, CDR2 ANQGSEA. The CDR3 has 15 amino acids. Written as DNA, the CDR3 is TGCAGCGTTGACGGGGGAAGCTCTGGGGCCAACGTCCTGACTTTC. It codes for CSVDGGSSGANVLTF.

V and J are TRBV7-2 and TRBJ1-4, with 8 bases fitting TRBD1. V was clipped by 4 bases and J by 7 bases; unmatched bases: 5. The CDR3 contains 14 residues. Germline V CDR1 and CDR2: SGHTA, FQGNSA. CDR3 DNA: TGTGCCAGCAGCTCCCCAGGGGGCGTTGAAAAACTGTTTTTT. Translation gives CASSSPGGVEKLFF.

The chain uses TRBV19 and TRBJ1-1; 8 bases align to TRBD1. The CDR3 consists of 15 residues. The trim removed 7 bases at V and 1 base at J, leaving 8 bases unmatched. Germline assignment: CDR1 LNHDA and CDR2 SQIVND (reference sequence). The CDR3 sequence is CASKVAGGRNTEAFF. Here the CDR3 DNA reads TGTGCCAGTAAGGTGGCAGGGGGCAGGAACACTGAAGCTTTCTTT.

V usage is TRBV5-1 and J usage is TRBJ2-7, with D possibly TRBD2 on 6 matching bases. This CDR3 comprises 15 residues. Trimming removed 1 base from V and 2 bases from J, with 13 bases in between. Germline loops: CDR1 SGHRS, CDR2 YFSETQ. The CDR3 nucleotides read TGCGCCAGCAGCTTGAGGCCTAGCGAAGCCTACGAGCAGTACTTC. The encoded protein is CASSLRPSEAYEQYF. Using reference TRBV5-1 and TRBJ2-7 for the parts outside the CDR3, the full variable domain is KAGVTQTPRYLIKTRGQQVTLSCSPISGHRSVSWYQQTPGQGLQFLFEYFSETQRNKGNFPGRFSGRQFSNSRSEMNVSTLELGDSALYLCASSLRPSEAYEQYFGPGTRLTVT.

The chain recombines TRBV28 with TRBJ2-5; weak D call: TRBD1 (6 bases). Per the germline V gene, CDR1 is MDHEN and CDR2 is SYDVKM. CDR3 length: 16 amino acids. V dropped 5 bases and J dropped 0 bases, with 16 bases sitting between them. The CDR3: CASSQRQALNQETQYF. The CDR3 DNA is TGTGCCAGCAGTCAGAGACAGGCCCTAAACCAAGAGACCCAGTACTTC. The complete variable domain, with remaining parts taken from reference TRBV28 and TRBJ2-5, reads DVKVTQSSRYLVKRTGEKVFLECVQDMDHENMFWYRQDPGLGLRLIYFSYDVKMKEKGDIPEGYSVSREKKERFSLILESASTNQTSMYLCASSQRQALNQETQYFGPGTRLLVL.

The chain carries TRBV28 and TRBJ2-1, with D perhaps matching TRBD2 (5 bases). Trimming shortened V by 5 bases and J by 6 bases, and 17 bases separated the two germline ends. Per germline, CDR1 MDHEN and CDR2 SYDVKM. CDR3 length: 15 residues. The CDR3 here is CASSPWGEVINEQFF. Written as DNA, the CDR3 is TGTGCCAGCAGTCCTTGGGGAGAAGTAATCAATGAGCAGTTCTTC.

J is TRBJ2-1 and V is TRBV11-1; 11 bases match TRBD2. Germline CDR1 and CDR2: SGHAT and FQDESV (reference sequence). The ends lost 1 base at V and 4 bases at J; junction bases unmatched: 0. The CDR3 spans 15 residues. CDR3 DNA: TGTGCCAGCAGCTTAGGACTAGCGGGGTACAATGAGCAGTTCTTC. Its protein is CASSLGLAGYNEQFF.

This clone has only one observation. CDR3 sequence: CASSLYGQQTYEQYF. The CDR3 DNA reads TGTGCCAGCAGCTTATACGGACAGCAAACCTACGAGCAGTACTTC. This chain uses TRBV11-2 with TRBJ2-7; tentatively, D is TRBD1 (6 bases). The CDR3 is 15 amino acids. V lost 2 bases to trimming and J lost 2 bases, with 13 bases between them. Germline assignment: CDR1 SGHAT and CDR2 FQNNGV. Variable domain in full (rest from reference TRBV11-2 and TRBJ2-7): EAGVAQSPRYKIIEKRQSVAFWCNPISGHATLYWYQQILGQGPKLLIQFQNNGVVDDSQLPKDRFSAERLKGVDSTLKIQPAKLEDSAVYLCASSLYGQQTYEQYFGPGTRLTVT.

This rearrangement joins TRBV6-1 to TRBJ2-7, with a possible D match to TRBD1 (7 bases). The length of the CDR3 is 14 residues. CDR1 is MNHNS, CDR2 SASEGT, per germline. The ends were cut back, 5 bases at V and 3 bases at J, with 14 bases in the middle. The DNA of the CDR3 is TGTGCCAGCAGTCCCCAGGGGGGCCGCTACGAGCAGTACTTC. This sequence encodes CASSPQGGRYEQYF.

V usage is TRBV12-5 and J usage is TRBJ2-5; 15 nucleotides align to TRBD2. Germline values: CDR1 LGHNT, CDR2 FRNRAP. The trim removed 5 bases at V and 4 bases at J, leaving 5 bases unmatched. The length of the CDR3 is 16 residues. CDR3 in DNA: TGTGCTAGTGGTCCGGGACTAGCGGGAGGTTCAGAGACCCAGTACTTC. Encoded protein: CASGPGLAGGSETQYF.

The chain links TRBV28 to TRBJ2-7; 7 bases map to TRBD1. Germline assignment: CDR1 MDHEN and CDR2 SYDVKM. The ends lost 6 bases at V and 4 bases at J; junction bases unmatched: 3. This CDR3 spans 12 amino acids. CDR3 nucleotides: TGTGCCAGCAGGGACAGGCTTTACGAGCAGTACTTC. Translating gives CASRDRLYEQYF.

The genes are TRBV21-1 and TRBJ2-1; the D segment call TRBD2 is taken from the table without a DNA check. TRBV21-1 is given as a pseudogene. CDR3 length equals 18 residues. CDR3 sequence: CASSKGTSAPTSYNEQFF. The CDR3 bases are TGTGCCAGCAGCAAAGGGACTAGCGCACCAACGTCCTACAATGAGCAGTTCTTC.

The rearrangement uses TRBV11-2 and TRBJ2-4; 8 positions match TRBD1. Germline CDR1 SGHAT, CDR2 FQNNGV. The CDR3 contains 18 residues. V trimming: 0 bases; J trimming: 0 bases; junction bases outside the gene matches: 7. CDR3 nucleotide sequence: TGTGCCAGCAGCTTAGATCCAGGACAGGGAATAGCCAAAAACATTCAGTACTTC. It translates to CASSLDPGQGIAKNIQYF.

This clone has only one observation. This chain links TRBV2 with TRBJ1-6, with a possible D match to TRBD1 (5 bases). The ends were cut back, 7 bases at V and 2 bases at J, with 12 bases in the middle. Germline V lookup: CDR1 SNHLY, CDR2 FYNNEI. The CDR3 length is 15 residues. DNA of the CDR3: TGTGCCAGCACCGCGGGGGGGACCTATAATTCACCCCTCCACTTT. It encodes CASTAGGTYNSPLHF.

This clone has a single count. The chain couples TRBV28 to TRBJ2-1; 11 bases fit TRBD2. The CDR3 contains 19 residues. The germline CDR1 and CDR2 sequences are MDHEN and SYDVKM. The trim removed 5 bases at V and 6 bases at J, leaving 18 bases unmatched. The CDR3 reads CASSTHYGSGRAFPNEQFF. DNA of the CDR3: TGTGCCAGCAGTACTCACTATGGTAGCGGGAGGGCCTTCCCCAATGAGCAGTTCTTC.